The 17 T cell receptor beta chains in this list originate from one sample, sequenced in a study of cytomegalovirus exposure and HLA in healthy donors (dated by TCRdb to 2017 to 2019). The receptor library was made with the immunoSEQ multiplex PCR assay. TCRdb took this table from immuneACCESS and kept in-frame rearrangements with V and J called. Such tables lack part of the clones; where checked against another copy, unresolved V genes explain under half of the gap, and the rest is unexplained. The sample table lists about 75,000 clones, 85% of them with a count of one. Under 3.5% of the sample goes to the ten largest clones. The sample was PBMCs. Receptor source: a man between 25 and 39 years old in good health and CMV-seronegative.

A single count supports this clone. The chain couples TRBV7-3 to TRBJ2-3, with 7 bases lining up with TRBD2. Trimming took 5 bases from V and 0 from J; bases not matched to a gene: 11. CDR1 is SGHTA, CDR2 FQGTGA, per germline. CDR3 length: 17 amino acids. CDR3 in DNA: TGTGCCAGCAGCCTCCGGGCTCTAGCGGATAGCACAGATACGCAGTATTTT. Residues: CASSLRALADSTDTQYF.

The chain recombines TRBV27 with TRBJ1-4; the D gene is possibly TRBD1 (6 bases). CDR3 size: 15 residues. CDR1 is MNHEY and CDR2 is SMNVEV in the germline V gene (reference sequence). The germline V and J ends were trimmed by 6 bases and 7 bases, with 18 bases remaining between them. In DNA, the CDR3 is TGTGCCAGCAGCTTTATAGCACAGGGCGGTGAAAAACTGTTTTTT. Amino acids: CASSFIAQGGEKLFF.

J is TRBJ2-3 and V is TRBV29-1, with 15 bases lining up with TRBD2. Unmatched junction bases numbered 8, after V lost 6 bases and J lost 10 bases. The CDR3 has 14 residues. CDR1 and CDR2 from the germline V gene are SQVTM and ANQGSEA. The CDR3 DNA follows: TGCAGCGTCCTGGGACTAGCGGGAGGAGGTGCGCAGTATTTT. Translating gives CSVLGLAGGGAQYF.

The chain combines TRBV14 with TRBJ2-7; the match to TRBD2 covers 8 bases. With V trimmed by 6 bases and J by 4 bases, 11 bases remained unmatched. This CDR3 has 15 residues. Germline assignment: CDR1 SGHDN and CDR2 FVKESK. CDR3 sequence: CASSPLIGGGYEQYF. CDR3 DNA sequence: TGTGCCAGCAGTCCTCTCATCGGGGGGGGATACGAGCAGTACTTC.

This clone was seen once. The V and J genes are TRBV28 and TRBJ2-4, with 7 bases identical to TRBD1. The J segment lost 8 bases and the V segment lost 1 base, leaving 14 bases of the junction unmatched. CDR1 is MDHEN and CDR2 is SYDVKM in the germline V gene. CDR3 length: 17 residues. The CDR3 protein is CASSLSGRGLSKDIQYF. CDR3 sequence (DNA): TGTGCCAGCAGTTTATCGGGTAGGGGGCTCAGTAAGGACATTCAGTACTTC. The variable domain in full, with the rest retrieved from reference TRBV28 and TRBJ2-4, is DVKVTQSSRYLVKRTGEKVFLECVQDMDHENMFWYRQDPGLGLRLIYFSYDVKMKEKGDIPEGYSVSREKKERFSLILESASTNQTSMYLCASSLSGRGLSKDIQYFGAGTRLSVL.

The chain's CDR3 is CASSPSPGTGELFF. In nucleotides, the CDR3 is TGTGCCAGCAGCCCCTCCCCGGGAACCGGGGAGCTGTTTTTT. The V call is TRBV6-4, the J call TRBJ2-2; a possible D gene is TRBD2 (5 bases). Germline V gene lookup returns CDR1 MRHNA and CDR2 SNTAGT. Trimming left V 6 bases short and J 5 bases short, with 13 bases between. This CDR3 is built from 14 residues.

The CDR3 protein is CASSDTGGVSYEQYF. The CDR3 DNA sequence: TGTGCCAGCAGCGATACAGGGGGCGTCTCCTACGAGCAGTACTTC. The chain combines TRBV7-8 with TRBJ2-7, with 9 bases aligning to TRBD1. Germline CDR1 SGHVS, CDR2 FQNEAQ. This CDR3 region has 15 residues. V was clipped by 5 bases and J by 0 bases; unmatched bases: 5. The variable domain in full, completed from reference TRBV7-8 and TRBJ2-7, reads GAGVSQSPRYKVAKRGQDVALRCDPISGHVSLFWYQQALGQGPEFLTYFQNEAQLDKSGLPSDRFFAERPEGSVSTLKIQRTQQEDSAVYLCASSDTGGVSYEQYFGPGTRLTVT.

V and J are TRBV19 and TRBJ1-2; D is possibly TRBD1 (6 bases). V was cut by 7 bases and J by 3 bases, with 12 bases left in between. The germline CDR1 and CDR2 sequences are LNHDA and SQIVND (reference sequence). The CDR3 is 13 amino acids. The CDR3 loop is CASTIPGDYGYTF. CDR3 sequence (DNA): TGTGCCAGTACCATCCCAGGGGACTATGGCTACACCTTC.

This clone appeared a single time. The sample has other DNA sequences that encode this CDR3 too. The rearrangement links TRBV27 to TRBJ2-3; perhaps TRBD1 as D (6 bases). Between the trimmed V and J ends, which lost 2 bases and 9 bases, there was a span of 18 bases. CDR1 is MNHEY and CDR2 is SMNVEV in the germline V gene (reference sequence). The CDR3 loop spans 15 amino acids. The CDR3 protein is CASSLKGGRSDTQYF. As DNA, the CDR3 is TGTGCCAGCAGTTTAAAAGGGGGTCGGAGTGACACGCAGTATTTT.

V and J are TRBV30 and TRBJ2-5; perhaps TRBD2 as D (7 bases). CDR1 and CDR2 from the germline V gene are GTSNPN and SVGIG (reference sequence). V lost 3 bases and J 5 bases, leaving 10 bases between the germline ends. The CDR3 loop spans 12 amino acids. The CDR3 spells CAWREGGETQYF. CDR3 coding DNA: TGTGCCTGGAGGGAGGGGGGGGAGACCCAGTACTTC.

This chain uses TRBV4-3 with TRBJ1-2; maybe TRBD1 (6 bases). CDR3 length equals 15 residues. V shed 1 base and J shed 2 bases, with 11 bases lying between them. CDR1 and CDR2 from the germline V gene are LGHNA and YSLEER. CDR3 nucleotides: TGCGCCAGCAGCCAAGGGACAGATTTAAACTATGGCTACACCTTC. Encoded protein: CASSQGTDLNYGYTF.

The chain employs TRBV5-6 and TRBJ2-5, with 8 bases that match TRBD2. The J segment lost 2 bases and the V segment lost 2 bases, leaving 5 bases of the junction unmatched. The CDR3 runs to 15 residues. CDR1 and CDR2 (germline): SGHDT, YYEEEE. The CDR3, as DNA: TGTGCCAGCAGCTTTCCGGGGGGGCCACAAGAGACCCAGTACTTC. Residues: CASSFPGGPQETQYF.

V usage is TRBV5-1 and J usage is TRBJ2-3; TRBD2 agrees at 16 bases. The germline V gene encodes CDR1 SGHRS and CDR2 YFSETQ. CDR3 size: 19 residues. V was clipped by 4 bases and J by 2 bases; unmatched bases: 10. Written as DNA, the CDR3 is TGCGCCAGCAGCCGCATTGGGACTAGCGGGAGGGAAACCACAGATACGCAGTATTTT. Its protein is CASSRIGTSGRETTDTQYF. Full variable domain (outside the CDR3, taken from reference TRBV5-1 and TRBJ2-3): KAGVTQTPRYLIKTRGQQVTLSCSPISGHRSVSWYQQTPGQGLQFLFEYFSETQRNKGNFPGRFSGRQFSNSRSEMNVSTLELGDSALYLCASSRIGTSGRETTDTQYFGPGTRLTVL.

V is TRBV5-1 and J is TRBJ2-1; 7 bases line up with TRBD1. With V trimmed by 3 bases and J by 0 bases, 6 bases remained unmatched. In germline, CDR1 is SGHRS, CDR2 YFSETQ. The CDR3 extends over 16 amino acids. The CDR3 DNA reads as TGCGCCAGCAGCTGGACAGGACTCCTCTCCTACAATGAGCAGTTCTTC. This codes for CASSWTGLLSYNEQFF.

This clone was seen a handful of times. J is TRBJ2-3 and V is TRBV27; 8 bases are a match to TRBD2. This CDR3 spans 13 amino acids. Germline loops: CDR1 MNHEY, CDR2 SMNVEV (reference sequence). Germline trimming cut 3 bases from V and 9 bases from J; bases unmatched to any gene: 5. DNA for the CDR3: TGTGCCAGCAGTTTTAGAGCGGGAGAGACGCAGTATTTT. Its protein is CASSFRAGETQYF.

CDR3 in amino acids: CASKRGSTDTQYF. As DNA, the CDR3 is TGTGCCAGCAAGCGGGGGAGCACAGATACGCAGTATTTT. The chain employs TRBV28 and TRBJ2-3; TRBD2 agrees at 8 bases. V dropped 7 bases and J dropped 0; count of bases not matched to a gene: 0. Looked up from germline, CDR1 is MDHEN and CDR2 is SYDVKM. The CDR3 has 13 residues.

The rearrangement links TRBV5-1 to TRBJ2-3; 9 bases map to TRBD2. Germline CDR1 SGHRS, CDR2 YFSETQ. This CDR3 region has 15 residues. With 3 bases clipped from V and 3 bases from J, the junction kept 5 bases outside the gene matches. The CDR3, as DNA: TGCGCCAGCAGCTGGAGGGCGGGAGGGACAGATACGCAGTATTTT. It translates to CASSWRAGGTDTQYF.